Sequencing of this TCR beta chain was carried out in a study of T cell responses to AZD1222 COVID-19 vaccine. Whole-study results and caveats: Regions left unmutated in variants are reportedly the target of nearly half of spike-specific TCRs.

Clones were sequenced by immunoSEQ multiplex PCR, and TCRdb holds only the in-frame ones, with some missing. The table records over 55,000 clones, less than 90% of them present only once. With 3 bases removed from V and 1 base from J, the gap between germline ends came to 9 bases. Looked up from germline, CDR1 is LGHNA and CDR2 is YSLEER. The CDR3 consists of 14 residues. Regarding this clone: Its specificity is not known.

The chain links TRBV4-3 to TRBJ1-1; D gene ambiguous. The clonotype originates from an adult in good health. The sample in question was peripheral blood, obtained on day 0 of AZD1222 vaccination. The CDR3 loop is CASSHVPQNTEAFF. The CDR3 DNA is TGCGCCAGCAGCCACGTCCCACAGAACACTGAAGCTTTCTTT.